Each of the 5 T cell receptor beta chains below was sequenced from the same sample in a study of regulatory T cells in long-lasting Graves disease. Time point of the sample: persistent/refractory GD, antithyroid drugs over 5 years with positive TRAb. Extracted PBMC RNA gave rise to the TCR library. Construction of TCR beta libraries relied on iRepertoire HTBI primers and on Arm-PCR targeting CDR3 regions. MiXCR, applied by TCRdb to the multiplex PCR reads, yields one record per CDR3 protein. The sample contains 400,000 to 500,000 distinct CDR3 sequences, under 25% of which appear only once. The starting material was peripheral blood mononuclear cells (PBMCs), obtained when the disease was refractory, from a patient treated with antithyroid drugs. All receptors come from a female donor with Graves disease.

In this sample, this clonotype turned up many times. The rearrangement joins TRBV20-1 to TRBJ2-1; 9 bases line up with TRBD2. V was pared by 4 bases and J by 12 bases, with 1 base of the junction left unmatched. Germline V CDR1 and CDR2: DFQATT, SNEGSKA (reference sequence). The CDR3 has 10 amino acids. DNA for the CDR3: TGCAGTGCTATAGCGGGAGCGCAGTTCTTC. Translating gives CSAIAGAQFF.

This clonotype was counted only a few times. This chain joins TRBV5-6 and TRBJ1-5, with D unresolved. The V gene's germline CDR1 is SGHDT and CDR2 YYEEEE. The length of the CDR3 is 13 residues. V lost 4 bases and J lost 7, with 12 bases in between. The CDR3 protein is CASSRGPQQPQHF. In DNA, the CDR3 is TGTGCCAGCAGCCGCGGTCCTCAGCAGCCCCAGCATTTT.

The chain joins TRBV19 to TRBJ2-6; TRBD2 might be the D (5 bases). The CDR3 has 15 residues. Trimming left V 7 bases short and J 0 bases short, with 10 bases between. In germline, CDR1 is LNHDA, CDR2 SQIVND (reference sequence). DNA of the CDR3: TGTGCCAGTACCAAAGGAGGCTCTGGGGCCAACGTCCTGACTTTC. The encoded protein is CASTKGGSGANVLTF.

The V call is TRBV28, the J call TRBJ1-6; the D gene is possibly TRBD1 (6 bases). Per the germline V gene, CDR1 is MDHEN and CDR2 is SYDVKM. The germline V and J ends were trimmed by 6 bases and 6 bases, with 12 bases remaining between them. This CDR3 has 14 residues. CDR3 DNA: TGTGCCAGCAGCCCCGGGACAAGTAATTCACCCCTCCACTTT. Its translation is CASSPGTSNSPLHF.

V and J are TRBV5-1 and TRBJ2-7; D might be TRBD1 (6 bases). Trimming removed 3 bases at V and 7 bases at J, with 20 bases between. The germline V gene has CDR1 SGHRS and CDR2 YFSETQ. The CDR3 loop spans 15 amino acids. The DNA of the CDR3 is TGCGCCAGCAGCTCGGATCCAGACAGGACGGTTGAGCAGTACTTC. Translation gives CASSSDPDRTVEQYF.